Described below is a single T cell receptor beta chain sequence and its context. What it recognizes is unknown. Without the conserved terminal phenylalanine or tryptophan, this CDR3 likely stems from a read error. These data are taken from a study of T cell repertoires in cytomegalovirus infection. Regarding the study as a whole: HLA-C-restricted CMV-specific TCR beta clonotypes were dominant in the ex vivo response.

A single record per CDR3 protein comes from TCRdb applying MiXCR to the reads. The table has 900,000 to 950,000 distinct CDR3 sequences, about a third seen once. This CDR3 is built from 14 residues. Germline V gene data show CDR1 as SGHVS and CDR2 as FNYEAQ. The V gene is TRBV7-6, the J gene TRBJ2-1, with a possible D match to TRBD2 (5 bases). This TCR was recovered from a human donor in good health (CMV status not recorded). Some clones in this sample may be carry-over from other donors' samples. This sample comprised cultured CD8+ T cells from PBMCs, obtained from culture after CMV antigen stimulation. CDR3 sequence: CTSSLIANYNEQFS. The CDR3 DNA reads TGTACCAGCAGCTTAATAGCGAACTACAATGAGCAGTTCTCC.